These T cell receptor beta chains were read from a single sample in a study of early T cells in non-severe SARS-CoV-2 infection. MiXCR was run by TCRdb on the 5' RACE reads, yielding one entry per CDR3 protein. The sample consists of around 110,000 distinct CDR3 sequences, 11% of them appearing once. Sequencing input: whole blood. The origin of the receptors is an adult who was a healthcare worker with PCR-confirmed SARS-CoV-2 infection or an uninfected control (not recorded which). Both conserved end residues are part of each CDR3. A D gene is named only where the DNA matches it firmly. Not all rows give a size; the values are once, few, many and, for expanded clones, a class.

j_call: TRBJ2-1
v_call: TRBV5-5
d_call: .
clone_size: .
cdr3_aa: CASSLVDSLISSYNEQFF
cdr3_nt: TGTGCCAGCAGCTTGGTAGATAGCTTAATTAGTTCCTACAATGAGCAGTTCTTC

j_call: TRBJ2-2
v_call: TRBV18
d_call: .
clone_size: many
cdr3_aa: CASSPPSGLTGELFF
cdr3_nt: TGTGCCAGCTCACCACCGTCCGGGTTAACCGGGGAGCTGTTTTTT

j_call: TRBJ2-7
v_call: TRBV4-1
d_call: .
clone_size: many
cdr3_aa: CASSPNGEIDEQYF
cdr3_nt: TGCGCCAGCAGCCCGAACGGAGAAATCGACGAGCAGTACTTC

j_call: TRBJ2-3
v_call: TRBV9
d_call: TRBD2
clone_size: few
cdr3_aa: CASSAYSGTTDTQYF
cdr3_nt: TGTGCCAGCAGCGCATATAGCGGGACCACAGATACGCAGTATTTT

j_call: TRBJ1-1
v_call: TRBV29-1
d_call: .
clone_size: few
cdr3_aa: CSVEGGGGSYTEAFF
cdr3_nt: TGCAGCGTTGAAGGGGGTGGCGGCTCGTACACTGAAGCTTTCTTT

j_call: TRBJ2-2
v_call: TRBV12-3/TRBV12-4
d_call: TRBD1
clone_size: .
cdr3_aa: CASSKQGASGELFF
cdr3_nt: TGTGCCAGCAGCAAGCAGGGGGCAAGTGGGGAGCTGTTTTTT

j_call: TRBJ2-3
v_call: TRBV20-1
d_call: TRBD2
clone_size: .
cdr3_aa: CSAARESGSTDTQYF
cdr3_nt: TGCAGTGCGGCTCGCGAAAGCGGGAGTACAGATACGCAGTATTTT

j_call: TRBJ1-1
v_call: TRBV6-5
d_call: .
clone_size: many
cdr3_aa: CASSYRAMNTEAFF
cdr3_nt: TGTGCCAGCAGTTACAGGGCGATGAACACTGAAGCTTTCTTT

j_call: TRBJ2-1
v_call: TRBV13
d_call: .
clone_size: few
cdr3_aa: CASSLFGDEQFF
cdr3_nt: TGTGCCAGCAGCTTATTCGGCGATGAGCAGTTCTTC

j_call: TRBJ1-4
v_call: TRBV15
d_call: .
clone_size: few
cdr3_aa: CATSYATNEKLFF
cdr3_nt: TGTGCCACCAGCTACGCAACTAATGAAAAACTGTTTTTT

j_call: TRBJ2-3
v_call: TRBV6-5
d_call: .
clone_size: .
cdr3_aa: CASSYGVDTDTQYF
cdr3_nt: TGTGCCAGCAGTTACGGGGTCGACACAGATACGCAGTATTTT

j_call: TRBJ2-1
v_call: TRBV7-9
d_call: .
clone_size: many
cdr3_aa: CASSFRGVGEQFF
cdr3_nt: TGTGCCAGCAGCTTTCGGGGAGTGGGGGAGCAGTTCTTC

j_call: TRBJ2-5
v_call: TRBV20-1
d_call: .
clone_size: many
cdr3_aa: CSASDYPGGGGETQYF
cdr3_nt: TGCAGTGCTAGCGACTACCCCGGGGGTGGAGGCGAGACCCAGTACTTC

j_call: TRBJ2-6
v_call: TRBV5-5
d_call: .
clone_size: .
cdr3_aa: CASSAAPSGANVLTF
cdr3_nt: TGTGCCAGCAGCGCAGCCCCCTCTGGGGCCAACGTCCTGACTTTC

j_call: TRBJ1-1
v_call: TRBV5-6
d_call: .
clone_size: many
cdr3_aa: CASSLGFGGRPNTEAFF
cdr3_nt: TGTGCCAGCAGCTTGGGTTTTGGGGGCAGACCGAACACTGAAGCTTTCTTT

j_call: TRBJ2-7
v_call: TRBV20-1
d_call: TRBD2
clone_size: many
cdr3_aa: CSATNGMRTSPTNPPSYEQYF
cdr3_nt: TGCAGTGCAACGAATGGTATGAGGACTAGCCCAACAAACCCCCCCTCCTACGAGCAGTACTTC

j_call: TRBJ2-1
v_call: TRBV12-3/TRBV12-4
d_call: .
clone_size: few
cdr3_aa: CASREGNEQFF
cdr3_nt: TGTGCCAGCCGTGAAGGAAATGAGCAGTTCTTC

j_call: TRBJ1-1
v_call: TRBV6-2/TRBV6-3
d_call: .
clone_size: .
cdr3_aa: CASSYSDFVTENTEAFF
cdr3_nt: TGTGCCAGCAGTTATTCGGACTTTGTGACAGAAAACACTGAAGCTTTCTTT

j_call: TRBJ2-3
v_call: TRBV20-1
d_call: .
clone_size: .
cdr3_aa: CSARVPDTQYF
cdr3_nt: TGCAGTGCTAGAGTCCCAGATACGCAGTATTTT

j_call: TRBJ2-2
v_call: TRBV30
d_call: .
clone_size: .
cdr3_aa: CAWSVLRVYGAGTGELFF
cdr3_nt: TGTGCCTGGAGTGTACTTCGGGTCTATGGGGCGGGCACCGGGGAGCTGTTTTTT

j_call: TRBJ2-7
v_call: TRBV28
d_call: .
clone_size: many
cdr3_aa: CATSTATHYEQYF
cdr3_nt: TGTGCCACTTCGACAGCAACCCACTACGAGCAGTACTTC

j_call: TRBJ2-3
v_call: TRBV3-1
d_call: .
clone_size: many
cdr3_aa: CASSQQGTSTDTQYF
cdr3_nt: TGTGCCAGCAGCCAACAGGGAACGAGCACAGATACGCAGTATTTT

j_call: TRBJ2-5
v_call: TRBV20-1
d_call: .
clone_size: many
cdr3_aa: CSATQGLPETQYF
cdr3_nt: TGCAGTGCTACACAGGGCCTCCCAGAGACCCAGTACTTC

j_call: TRBJ2-3
v_call: TRBV29-1
d_call: .
clone_size: .
cdr3_aa: CSVEGRDTQYF
cdr3_nt: TGCAGCGTTGAGGGGAGAGATACGCAGTATTTT

j_call: TRBJ2-1
v_call: TRBV19
d_call: .
clone_size: many
cdr3_aa: CASNRGREAYNEQFF
cdr3_nt: TGTGCCAGTAATAGGGGGCGGGAGGCCTACAATGAGCAGTTCTTC

j_call: TRBJ1-2
v_call: TRBV6-6
d_call: .
clone_size: many
cdr3_aa: CASSYDGAYGYTF
cdr3_nt: TGTGCCAGCAGTTATGACGGCGCCTATGGCTACACCTTC

j_call: TRBJ2-1
v_call: TRBV27
d_call: TRBD2
clone_size: many
cdr3_aa: CASTPAGSLWNEQFF
cdr3_nt: TGTGCCAGCACCCCAGCGGGATCCCTTTGGAATGAGCAGTTCTTC

j_call: TRBJ2-3
v_call: TRBV2
d_call: .
clone_size: .
cdr3_aa: CASVITPTSTDTQYF
cdr3_nt: TGTGCCAGCGTAATTACTCCCACTAGCACAGATACGCAGTATTTT

j_call: TRBJ2-3
v_call: TRBV6-2/TRBV6-3
d_call: TRBD2
clone_size: many
cdr3_aa: CASSAGGPTDTQYF
cdr3_nt: TGTGCCAGCAGTGCGGGAGGGCCCACAGATACGCAGTATTTT

j_call: TRBJ2-2
v_call: TRBV11-2
d_call: TRBD1
clone_size: .
cdr3_aa: CASSRNRGAGELFF
cdr3_nt: TGTGCCAGCAGCCGTAACAGGGGGGCCGGGGAGCTGTTTTTT

j_call: TRBJ2-3
v_call: TRBV28
d_call: .
clone_size: .
cdr3_aa: CASSLYQGITDTQYF
cdr3_nt: TGTGCCAGCAGTTTATATCAGGGGATAACAGATACGCAGTATTTT

j_call: TRBJ1-1
v_call: TRBV4-1
d_call: .
clone_size: many
cdr3_aa: CASSTGAEAFF
cdr3_nt: TGCGCCAGCAGCACGGGCGCTGAAGCTTTCTTT

j_call: TRBJ2-7
v_call: TRBV7-2
d_call: TRBD1
clone_size: .
cdr3_aa: CASSTTGSWYEQYF
cdr3_nt: TGTGCCAGCAGCACGACAGGGAGTTGGTACGAGCAGTACTTC

j_call: TRBJ1-3
v_call: TRBV11-2
d_call: .
clone_size: many
cdr3_aa: CASSLQGISGNTIYF
cdr3_nt: TGTGCCAGCAGCTTACAGGGGATATCAGGAAACACCATATATTTT

j_call: TRBJ2-1
v_call: TRBV28
d_call: TRBD2
clone_size: many
cdr3_aa: CASIGLAGPFRDEQFF
cdr3_nt: TGTGCCAGCATCGGACTAGCGGGCCCCTTCAGGGATGAGCAGTTCTTC

j_call: TRBJ2-5
v_call: TRBV9
d_call: TRBD2
clone_size: many
cdr3_aa: CASSGGVAGYQETQYF
cdr3_nt: TGTGCCAGCAGCGGAGGGGTAGCGGGGTACCAAGAGACCCAGTACTTC

j_call: TRBJ1-1
v_call: TRBV10-2
d_call: .
clone_size: many
cdr3_aa: CASKADTEAFF
cdr3_nt: TGCGCCAGCAAGGCAGACACTGAAGCTTTCTTT

j_call: TRBJ1-5
v_call: TRBV7-2
d_call: .
clone_size: .
cdr3_aa: CASSKDPGRTQPQHF
cdr3_nt: TGTGCCAGCAGCAAGGACCCTGGGCGGACTCAGCCCCAGCATTTT